This entry describes one TCR beta chain. Its antigen is undetermined. This specimen comes from a study of cytomegalovirus exposure and HLA in healthy donors. Study-wide results and limits: Immune exposure information comprised only CMV serostatus. A likely sequencing artifact accounted for one observed cluster of highly shared sequence variants. Cytomegalovirus status was reportedly diagnosed by the classifier with high specificity and sensitivity. A later analysis showed TCR association rates differing by HLA locus, peaking at DRB1 and lowest at HLA-C.

A multiplex PCR was run with 60 Vbeta primers and 13 Jbeta primers. Here immunoSEQ multiplex PCR was the method, and the copy in TCRdb shows in-frame clones only, minus some. This sample has some 140,000 clones, with more than 75% found just once. Trimming cost V 5 bases and J 7 bases; bases outside gene matches: 9. This CDR3 has 14 residues. Germline V gene sequence: CDR1 SGHNT, CDR2 YENEEA. This chain links TRBV11-3 with TRBJ1-1; 8 nucleotides line up with TRBD1. The specimen was PBMCs. This sequence was found in a female donor in good health and CMV-seronegative. As DNA, the CDR3 is TGTGCCAGCAGCCCGGGGACAGGCGGTGGTGAAGCTTTCTTT. It specifies CASSPGTGGGEAFF. Full variable domain (outside the CDR3, taken from reference TRBV11-3 and TRBJ1-1): EAGVVQSPRYKIIEKKQPVAFWCNPISGHNTLYWYLQNLGQGPELLIRYENEEAVDDSQLPKDRFSAERLKGVDSTLKIQPAELGDSAVYLCASSPGTGGGEAFFGQGTRLTVV.